The 32 T cell receptor beta chains given below trace back to one sample, sequenced in a study of blood T cell repertoires in COVID-19. The repertoire was sequenced with immunoSEQ multiplex PCR; TCRdb's copy has only in-frame clones and lacks some. The data contain tens of thousands of clones, approximately 89% of them singletons. Sequenced material: peripheral blood. These receptor sequences come from a man in his forties or fifties with acute or convalescent COVID-19.

V gene TRBV11-2 combines with J gene TRBJ2-7; 8 bases match TRBD2. The V segment lost 3 bases and the J segment 3 bases; nucleotides outside the gene matches: 4. The CDR3 is 14 amino acids. The germline V gene encodes CDR1 SGHAT and CDR2 FQNNGV. The CDR3 DNA follows: TGTGCCAGCAGCTTGGGAGCGGGGGACTACGAGCAGTACGTC. Encoded protein: CASSLGAGDYEQYV.

The gene calls are TRBV18 and TRBJ1-5; perhaps TRBD1 as D (5 bases). The CDR3 is made up of 14 amino acids. Germline loops: CDR1 KGHSH, CDR2 LQKENI. V was pared by 6 bases and J by 2 bases, with 11 bases between. The CDR3 nucleotides read TGTGCCAGCTCTCTCTCCAGGGGCAATCAGCCCCAGCATTTT. It is translated as CASSLSRGNQPQHF.

The chain carries TRBV6-5 and TRBJ1-1; D gene unclear. The ends were cut back, 0 bases at V and 3 bases at J, with 5 bases in the middle. The CDR3 runs to 13 residues. The germline V gene has CDR1 MNHEY and CDR2 SVGAGI. CDR3 nucleotides: TGTGCCAGCAGTTACTCTCGGGACACTGAAGCTTTCTTT. Amino acid sequence: CASSYSRDTEAFF.

The chain uses TRBV6-1 and TRBJ1-1; a possible D gene is TRBD1 (6 bases). Germline values: CDR1 MNHNS, CDR2 SASEGT. The CDR3 has 14 amino acids. V was clipped by 3 bases and J by 0 bases, with 8 bases between them. The CDR3, as DNA: TGTGCCAGCAGTGACCAGGGGATGAACACTGAAGCTTTCTTT. As protein: CASSDQGMNTEAFF.

This clone was seen just once. The chain has TRBV9 and TRBJ2-5, with 9 nucleotides matching TRBD2. Germline CDR1 reads SGDLS; CDR2 reads YYNGEE. The CDR3 spans 14 residues. V shed 3 bases and J 1 base; nucleotides not matched to a gene: 1. CDR3 protein: CASSAAGGQETQYF. Here the CDR3 DNA reads TGTGCCAGCAGCGCAGCGGGGGGCCAAGAGACCCAGTACTTC. The whole variable domain, remainder taken from reference TRBV9 and TRBJ2-5, is DSGVTQTPKHLITATGQRVTLRCSPRSGDLSVYWYQQSLDQGLQFLIQYYNGEERAKGNILERFSAQQFPDLHSELNLSSLELGDSALYFCASSAAGGQETQYFGPGTRLLVL.

The chain has TRBV7-9 and TRBJ2-3, with TRBD2 matching over 14 bases. The CDR3 covers 17 residues. The germline V gene has CDR1 SEHNR and CDR2 FQNEAQ (reference sequence). J was trimmed by 4 bases and V by 7 bases; bases with no gene match: 10. Written as DNA, the CDR3 is TGTGCCAGCACCCAAGGGACTAGCGGGAGAGGCCCAGATACGCAGTATTTT. Its translation is CASTQGTSGRGPDTQYF. Full variable domain (outside the CDR3, taken from reference TRBV7-9 and TRBJ2-3): DTGVSQNPRHKITKRGQNVTFRCDPISEHNRLYWYRQTLGQGPEFLTYFQNEAQLEKSRLLSDRFSAERPKGSFSTLEIQRTEQGDSAMYLCASTQGTSGRGPDTQYFGPGTRLTVL.

V and J are TRBV4-1 and TRBJ1-4, with D possibly matching TRBD1 (5 bases). The V and J ends lost 2 bases and 7 bases respectively, with 11 bases between them. This CDR3 comprises 14 residues. Germline CDR1 reads MGHRA; CDR2 reads YSYEKL. CDR3 residues: CASSQQGFGEKLFF. The CDR3 nucleotides are TGCGCCAGCAGCCAACAGGGCTTCGGTGAAAAACTGTTTTTT.

The J gene is TRBJ1-1, the V gene TRBV18; TRBD1 matches at 8 bases. CDR1 KGHSH and CDR2 LQKENI come from the germline V gene. The CDR3 length is 14 residues. V lost 6 bases to trimming and J lost 5 bases; unmatched junction nucleotides: 8. This CDR3 reads CASSEGQVGTEAFF. In DNA, the CDR3 is TGTGCCAGCTCGGAGGGACAGGTCGGGACTGAAGCTTTCTTT.

The V call is TRBV4-1, the J call TRBJ2-2, with 13 bases identical to TRBD2. Germline CDR1 MGHRA, CDR2 YSYEKL. CDR3 length: 17 amino acids. V dropped 6 bases and J dropped 2; count of bases not matched to a gene: 6. The CDR3 reads CASRPGLAGINTGELFF. The CDR3, as DNA: TGCGCCAGCAGACCGGGACTAGCGGGGATCAACACCGGGGAGCTGTTTTTT.

The chain links TRBV4-1 to TRBJ1-1, with 8 bases that match TRBD1. The CDR3 covers 14 residues. The junction had 3 bases not matched to a gene; V was cut back by 5 bases and J by 1 base. The V gene's germline CDR1 is MGHRA and CDR2 YSYEKL. CDR3 DNA sequence: TGCGCCAGCAGCTACGGGACAGGGAACACTGAAGCTTTCTTT. Protein product: CASSYGTGNTEAFF.

This chain links TRBV9 with TRBJ2-3; possibly TRBD1 for D (5 bases). Germline V gene data show CDR1 as SGDLS and CDR2 as YYNGEE. CDR3 size: 14 residues. Between the trimmed V and J ends, which lost 3 bases and 2 bases, there was a span of 10 bases. The CDR3 spells CASSDRFHTDTQYF. CDR3 nucleotides: TGTGCCAGCAGCGACAGGTTTCACACAGATACGCAGTATTTT.

This chain uses TRBV24-1 with TRBJ2-2, with 10 bases matching TRBD1. V shed 0 bases, J shed 7 bases, and the junction held 1 base outside the gene matches. The length of the CDR3 is 15 residues. Germline-derived CDR1 and CDR2 are KGHDR and SFDVKD. This CDR3 is CATSDLGQGDGELFF. In DNA form, the CDR3 reads TGTGCCACCAGTGATTTGGGACAGGGGGACGGGGAGCTGTTTTTT.

The gene calls are TRBV6-4 and TRBJ2-1, with TRBD2 matching 10 bases. The V gene's germline CDR1 is MRHNA and CDR2 SNTAGT. Losses at the gene ends were 4 bases for V and 9 bases for J; bases not matched to a gene: 9. This CDR3 is 15 amino acids long. This CDR3 reads CASSGVLAGLGEQFF. In DNA form, the CDR3 reads TGTGCCAGCAGTGGTGTACTAGCGGGACTGGGTGAGCAGTTCTTC.

The J gene is TRBJ1-2, the V gene TRBV11-2; D uncertain. Trimming left V 2 bases short and J 5 bases short, with 6 bases between. There are 12 residues in the CDR3. Germline CDR1 and CDR2: SGHAT and FQNNGV. CDR3: CASSLNYYGYTF. CDR3 coding DNA: TGTGCCAGCAGCTTAAACTATTATGGCTACACCTTC.

This chain connects TRBV9 to TRBJ2-6; D may be TRBD1 (6 bases). Germline-derived CDR1 and CDR2 are SGDLS and YYNGEE. This CDR3 has 13 residues. V dropped 4 bases and J dropped 6 bases, with 8 bases sitting between them. This CDR3 is CASSLGQANVLTF. The CDR3 DNA reads as TGTGCCAGCAGCCTGGGACAGGCCAACGTCCTGACTTTC.

This rearrangement joins TRBV5-1 to TRBJ2-3, with TRBD2 matching over 12 bases. CDR1 is SGHRS and CDR2 is YFSETQ in the germline V gene. Losses at the gene ends were 0 bases for V and 0 bases for J; bases not matched to a gene: 5. The CDR3 is 18 residues long. The CDR3 spells CASSLDGTSGHSTDTQYF. DNA of the CDR3: TGCGCCAGCAGCTTGGACGGGACTAGCGGGCATAGCACAGATACGCAGTATTTT. Combining the CDR3 with reference TRBV5-1 and TRBJ2-3 gives the whole variable domain KAGVTQTPRYLIKTRGQQVTLSCSPISGHRSVSWYQQTPGQGLQFLFEYFSETQRNKGNFPGRFSGRQFSNSRSEMNVSTLELGDSALYLCASSLDGTSGHSTDTQYFGPGTRLTVL.

This clone showed up just a few times. J is TRBJ2-6 and V is TRBV6-1, with D possibly matching TRBD2 (5 bases). Trimming removed 0 bases at V and 2 bases at J, with 17 bases between. Per germline, CDR1 MNHNS and CDR2 SASEGT. The CDR3 runs 19 residues. Here the CDR3 reads CASSEARGVFFPGANVLTF. CDR3 in DNA: TGTGCCAGCAGTGAAGCACGGGGAGTCTTTTTCCCTGGGGCCAACGTCCTGACTTTC.

The genes are TRBV28 and TRBJ2-3, with TRBD2 matching 16 bases. The CDR3 spans 19 residues. Germline V gene lookup returns CDR1 MDHEN and CDR2 SYDVKM. V was pared by 4 bases and J by 4 bases, with 11 bases of the junction left unmatched. CDR3: CASSSTGTSGGARADTQYF. CDR3 coding DNA: TGTGCCAGCAGTTCCACTGGGACTAGCGGGGGGGCCAGAGCAGATACGCAGTATTTT.

The chain is built from TRBV4-1 and TRBJ2-7; D is ambiguous. Germline CDR1 and CDR2: MGHRA and YSYEKL. With 0 bases removed from V and 7 bases from J, the gap between germline ends came to 16 bases. The CDR3 extends over 15 amino acids. CDR3 DNA: TGCGCCAGCAGCCAAGATCATGGAGTTTCCCGGGAGCAGTACTTC. Residues: CASSQDHGVSREQYF.

The chain combines TRBV5-6 with TRBJ2-7; no clear D gene. This CDR3 contains 17 residues. V dropped 1 base and J dropped 6 bases, with 23 bases sitting between them. Germline CDR1 is SGHDT and CDR2 is YYEEEE. CDR3 protein: CASSLSARMALSGEQYF. The CDR3 DNA reads as TGTGCCAGCAGCTTGTCGGCCCGTATGGCCCTCTCGGGCGAGCAGTACTTC.

This clone has a single count. Other DNA sequences in this sample translate to the same CDR3. V is TRBV19 and J is TRBJ1-5; D remains ambiguous. Germline V lookup: CDR1 LNHDA, CDR2 SQIVND (reference sequence). V lost 5 bases, J lost 4 bases, and 6 bases lay in between. The CDR3 length is 12 residues. In DNA, the CDR3 is TGTGCCAGTAGTCTCCTAAATCAGCCCCAGCATTTT. Amino acid sequence: CASSLLNQPQHF.

The J gene is TRBJ1-2, the V gene TRBV4-1; perhaps TRBD1 as D (5 bases). Germline CDR1 reads MGHRA; CDR2 reads YSYEKL. The V end lost 0 bases, the J end lost 4 bases, and 24 bases lay between the germline ends. The CDR3 is made up of 19 amino acids. In DNA form, the CDR3 reads TGCGCCAGCAGCCAAGATATGATCCGGGTTAGGGGCGCTCCCTATGGCTACACCTTC. This codes for CASSQDMIRVRGAPYGYTF.

CDR3: CASSLKPSGWNEQFF. CDR3 sequence (DNA): TGTGCCAGCAGCTTAAAGCCTAGCGGATGGAATGAGCAGTTCTTC. The chain combines TRBV7-3 with TRBJ2-1; 7 bases fit TRBD2. J lost 7 bases, V lost 1 base, and 7 bases had no gene match. The CDR3 runs to 15 residues. Per the germline V gene, CDR1 is SGHTA and CDR2 is FQGTGA.

This clone has only a few counts. The chain couples TRBV5-1 to TRBJ1-1, with D tentatively TRBD1 (5 bases). CDR1 is SGHRS, CDR2 YFSETQ, per germline. Trimming cost V 5 bases and J 3 bases, with 20 bases left between them. This CDR3 region has 16 residues. The CDR3: CASRLGSGQRDTEAFF. The DNA for the CDR3 is TGCGCCAGCAGACTGGGATCGGGGCAGCGGGACACTGAAGCTTTCTTT.

V gene TRBV6-5 combines with J gene TRBJ2-3, with D perhaps matching TRBD2 (5 bases). Germline CDR1 is MNHEY and CDR2 is SVGAGI. Trimming pared 4 bases from V and 2 bases from J, leaving 13 bases between. This CDR3 has 15 residues. DNA of the CDR3: TGTGCCAGCAGTTCCTACGAGACTACCACAGATACGCAGTATTTT. Translating gives CASSSYETTTDTQYF.

The chain recombines TRBV5-1 with TRBJ2-2; TRBD2 is a possible D gene (5 bases). Trimming removed 3 bases at V and 0 bases at J, with 12 bases between. CDR1 and CDR2 (germline): SGHRS, YFSETQ. The CDR3 runs to 16 residues. The CDR3 protein is CASSYLLDANTGELFF. CDR3 bases: TGCGCCAGCAGCTACCTACTAGATGCGAACACCGGGGAGCTGTTTTTT.

This chain joins TRBV7-8 and TRBJ2-7; D is unresolved. This CDR3 comprises 13 residues. V was clipped by 5 bases and J by 0 bases, with 8 bases between them. From germline, CDR1 is SGHVS and CDR2 FQNEAQ. The DNA of the CDR3 is TGTGCCAGCAGCGTATCCTTCTCCTACGAGCAGTACTTC. Encoded protein: CASSVSFSYEQYF.

This clone appeared a few times. The chain carries TRBV7-9 and TRBJ2-2, with 8 bases identical to TRBD2. The CDR3 loop spans 15 amino acids. Germline CDR1 SEHNR, CDR2 FQNEAQ (reference sequence). V shed 5 bases, J shed 4 bases, and the junction held 6 bases outside the gene matches. The CDR3 loop is CASSQNSGVTGELFF. In DNA, the CDR3 is TGTGCCAGCAGCCAGAATAGCGGGGTCACCGGGGAGCTGTTTTTT.

The chain is built from TRBV5-6 and TRBJ1-2; TRBD1 is a possible D gene (5 bases). Trimming removed 1 base from V and 8 bases from J, with 18 bases in between. This CDR3 is built from 15 residues. CDR1 is SGHDT and CDR2 is YYEEEE in the germline V gene. The CDR3 is CASSLYPGVAGGYTF. The CDR3 DNA follows: TGTGCCAGCAGCTTGTATCCGGGGGTCGCGGGCGGCTACACCTTC. Based on the CDR3 plus reference TRBV5-6 and TRBJ1-2, the full variable domain is DAGVTQSPTHLIKTRGQQVTLRCSPKSGHDTVSWYQQALGQGPQFIFQYYEEEERQRGNFPDRFSGHQFPNYSSELNVNALLLGDSALYLCASSLYPGVAGGYTFGSGTRLTVV.

This clone appeared once. The chain recombines TRBV7-7 with TRBJ2-5, with 7 bases identical to TRBD1. The germline V gene has CDR1 SSHAT and CDR2 FNYEAQ (reference sequence). CDR3 size: 14 residues. The junction had 4 bases not matched to a gene; V was cut back by 5 bases and J by 1 base. The CDR3 loop reads CASSVGQSQETQYF. The CDR3 coding sequence is TGTGCCAGCAGCGTGGGACAGTCCCAAGAGACCCAGTACTTC.

This clone was observed a single time. The rearrangement uses TRBV6-6 and TRBJ1-2, with D unclear. The CDR3 loop spans 12 amino acids. Trimming took off 5 bases at V and 7 bases at J, with 11 bases between the two ends. Germline loops: CDR1 MNHNY, CDR2 SVGAGI (reference sequence). Here the CDR3 reads CASSDGGFGYTF. The CDR3 coding sequence is TGTGCCAGCAGTGATGGCGGATTTGGCTACACCTTC.

CDR3 loop: CSVLTTGGGEKLFF. The CDR3 DNA follows: TGCAGCGTTCTTACGACAGGGGGCGGTGAAAAACTGTTTTTT. The chain is built from TRBV29-1 and TRBJ1-4; 10 bases map to TRBD1. J lost 7 bases, V lost 5 bases, and 7 bases had no gene match. In germline, CDR1 is SQVTM, CDR2 ANQGSEA. The CDR3 sequence is 14 residues long. Full variable domain (rest looked up from reference TRBV29-1 and TRBJ1-4): SAVISQKPSRDICQRGTSLTIQCQVDSQVTMMFWYRQQPGQSLTLIATANQGSEATYESGFVIDKFPISRPNLTFSTLTVSNMSPEDSSIYLCSVLTTGGGEKLFFGSGTQLSVL.